A single count supports the clone carrying this T cell receptor beta chain. Its antigen is as yet unknown. In germline, CDR1 is ENHRY, CDR2 SYGVKD. V lost 0 bases, J lost 5 bases, and 12 bases stayed unmatched. The CDR3 spans 18 residues. PCR amplification relied on 60 Vbeta primers (plus 13 Jbeta primers). TCRdb's copy holds only in-frame clones and misses some; the assay was immunoSEQ multiplex PCR. The repertoire holds fewer than 85,000 clones, with approximately 77% as singletons. This entry belongs to a study of cytomegalovirus exposure and HLA in healthy donors. General observations from the study: The authors later found TCR association rates varying by HLA locus, with DRB1 most and HLA-C fewest.

The V call is TRBV10-3, the J call TRBJ1-5; 8 bases align to TRBD1. The sequence came from a middle-aged woman in good health and CMV-seropositive. Sequenced: PBMCs. The CDR3 loop is CAISESGAGGWSYQPQHF. CDR3 nucleotides: TGTGCCATCAGTGAGTCGGGGGCAGGGGGCTGGTCGTATCAGCCCCAGCATTTT.